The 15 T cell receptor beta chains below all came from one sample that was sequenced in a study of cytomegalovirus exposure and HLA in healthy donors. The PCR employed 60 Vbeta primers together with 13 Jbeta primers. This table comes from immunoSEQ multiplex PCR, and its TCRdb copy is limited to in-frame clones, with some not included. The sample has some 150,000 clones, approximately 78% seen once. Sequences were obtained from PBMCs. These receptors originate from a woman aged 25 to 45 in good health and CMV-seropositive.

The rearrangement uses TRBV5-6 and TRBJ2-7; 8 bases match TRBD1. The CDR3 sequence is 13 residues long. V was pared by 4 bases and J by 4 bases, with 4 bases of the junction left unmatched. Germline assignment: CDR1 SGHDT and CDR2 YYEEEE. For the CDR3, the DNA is TGTGCCAGCAGCCCCTGGACAGGGTACGAGCAGTACTTC. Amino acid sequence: CASSPWTGYEQYF.

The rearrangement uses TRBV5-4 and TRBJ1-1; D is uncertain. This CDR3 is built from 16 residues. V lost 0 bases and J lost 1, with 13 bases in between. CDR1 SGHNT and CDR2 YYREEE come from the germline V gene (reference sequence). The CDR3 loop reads CASSLGGSRPNTEAFF. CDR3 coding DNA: TGTGCCAGCAGCTTGGGTGGCAGTCGCCCGAACACTGAAGCTTTCTTT.

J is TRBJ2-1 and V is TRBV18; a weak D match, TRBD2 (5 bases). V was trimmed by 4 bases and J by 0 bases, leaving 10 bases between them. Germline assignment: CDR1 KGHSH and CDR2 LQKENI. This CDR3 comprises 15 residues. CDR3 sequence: CASSLLDFSYNEQFF. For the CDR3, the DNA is TGTGCCAGCTCACTGCTGGACTTCTCCTACAATGAGCAGTTCTTC.

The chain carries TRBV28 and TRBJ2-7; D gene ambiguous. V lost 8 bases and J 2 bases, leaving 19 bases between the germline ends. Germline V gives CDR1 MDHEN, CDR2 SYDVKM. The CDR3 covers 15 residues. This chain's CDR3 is CASSLSSSGTYEQYF. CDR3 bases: TGTGCCAGCTCTTTAAGTTCATCAGGAACCTACGAGCAGTACTTC.

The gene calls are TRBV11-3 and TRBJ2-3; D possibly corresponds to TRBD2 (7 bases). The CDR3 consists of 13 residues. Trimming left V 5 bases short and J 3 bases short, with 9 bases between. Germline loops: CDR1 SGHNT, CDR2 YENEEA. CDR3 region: CASSGGATDTQYF. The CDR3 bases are TGTGCCAGCAGCGGGGGGGCAACAGATACGCAGTATTTT.

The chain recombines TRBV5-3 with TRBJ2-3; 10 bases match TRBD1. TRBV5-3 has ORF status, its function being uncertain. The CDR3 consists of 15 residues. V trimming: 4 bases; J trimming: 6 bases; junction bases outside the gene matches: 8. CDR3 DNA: TGTGCCAGAAGCCGCCGACAGGGGGCAAAGGATACGCAGTATTTT. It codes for CARSRRQGAKDTQYF.

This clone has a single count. For the CDR3, the DNA is TGTGCCAGCAGTTTGACAGCACTTCAAGAGACCCAGTACTTC. Residues: CASSLTALQETQYF. This chain connects TRBV13 to TRBJ2-5, with D possibly matching TRBD1 (5 bases). The ends were cut back, 6 bases at V and 2 bases at J, with 13 bases in the middle. Germline lookup yields CDR1 PRHDT and CDR2 FYEKMQ (reference sequence). This CDR3 contains 14 residues.

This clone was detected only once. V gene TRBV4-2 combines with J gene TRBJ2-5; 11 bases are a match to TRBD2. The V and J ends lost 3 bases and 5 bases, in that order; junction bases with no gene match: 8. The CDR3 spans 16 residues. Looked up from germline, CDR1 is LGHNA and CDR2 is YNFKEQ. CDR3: CASSQHPLAGGETQYF. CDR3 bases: TGTGCCAGCAGCCAGCATCCCCTAGCGGGGGGTGAGACCCAGTACTTC.

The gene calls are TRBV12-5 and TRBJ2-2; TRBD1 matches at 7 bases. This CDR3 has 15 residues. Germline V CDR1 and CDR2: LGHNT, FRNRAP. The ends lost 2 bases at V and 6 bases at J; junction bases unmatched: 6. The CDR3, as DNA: TGTGCTAGTGGTTTGCCACCAGGGGGTTCCGGGGAGCTGTTTTTT. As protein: CASGLPPGGSGELFF.

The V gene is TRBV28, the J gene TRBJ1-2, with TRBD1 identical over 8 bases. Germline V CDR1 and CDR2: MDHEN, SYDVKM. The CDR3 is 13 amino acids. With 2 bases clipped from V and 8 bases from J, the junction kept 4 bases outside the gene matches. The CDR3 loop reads CASSLGQGGGYTF. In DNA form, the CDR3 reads TGTGCCAGCAGTTTAGGACAGGGAGGCGGCTACACCTTC.

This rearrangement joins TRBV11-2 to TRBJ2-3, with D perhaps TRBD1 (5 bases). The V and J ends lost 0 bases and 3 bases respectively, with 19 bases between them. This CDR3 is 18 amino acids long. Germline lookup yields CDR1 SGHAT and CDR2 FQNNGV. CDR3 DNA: TGTGCCAGCAGCTTAGATCCAAGGGGCCGGGTTGTTACAGATACGCAGTATTTT. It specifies CASSLDPRGRVVTDTQYF.

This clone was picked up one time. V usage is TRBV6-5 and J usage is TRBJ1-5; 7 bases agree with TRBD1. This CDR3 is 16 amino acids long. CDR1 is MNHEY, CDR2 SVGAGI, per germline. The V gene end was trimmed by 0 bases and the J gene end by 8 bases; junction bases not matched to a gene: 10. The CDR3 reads CASSYSPTGTGEPQHF. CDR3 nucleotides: TGTGCCAGCAGTTACTCCCCGACAGGGACCGGGGAGCCCCAGCATTTT.

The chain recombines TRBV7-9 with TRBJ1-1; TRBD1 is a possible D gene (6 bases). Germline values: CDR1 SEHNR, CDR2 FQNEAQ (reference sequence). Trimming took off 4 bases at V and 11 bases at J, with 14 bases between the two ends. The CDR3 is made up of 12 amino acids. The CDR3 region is CASSSDTGKAFF. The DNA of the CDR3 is TGTGCCAGCAGCTCCGATACAGGGAAGGCTTTCTTT.

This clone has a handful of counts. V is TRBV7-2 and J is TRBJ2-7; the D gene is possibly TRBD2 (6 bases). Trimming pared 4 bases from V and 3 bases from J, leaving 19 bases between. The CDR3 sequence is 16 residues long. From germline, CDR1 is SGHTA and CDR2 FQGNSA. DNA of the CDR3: TGTGCCAGCAGCTCGACAGCTGCTAGCGCAGGCTACGAGCAGTACTTC. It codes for CASSSTAASAGYEQYF.

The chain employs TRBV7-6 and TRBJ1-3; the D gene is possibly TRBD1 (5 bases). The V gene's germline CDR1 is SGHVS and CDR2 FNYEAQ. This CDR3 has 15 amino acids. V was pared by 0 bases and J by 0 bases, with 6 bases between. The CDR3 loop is CASSLAGGSGNTIYF. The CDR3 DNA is TGTGCCAGCAGCTTAGCGGGGGGCTCTGGAAACACCATATATTTT.